This T cell receptor (beta chain) originates from a study of regulatory T cells in long-lasting Graves disease. As to time point: newly diagnosed GD, antithyroid drugs for less than 3 months. After RNA was extracted from PBMCs, the TCR library was made from it. Graves' disease diagnoses used American Thyroid Association guidelines. To make TCR beta libraries, researchers used iRepertoire HTBI primers and Arm-PCR of CDR3 regions. TCRdb analysed the multiplex PCR reads with MiXCR anew, one entry per CDR3 protein. The sample lists a few hundred thousand distinct CDR3 sequences, more than 15% occurring once. This sample was shared with a second study, whose subject was T cells in Graves' hyperthyroidism and ophthalmopathy.

Sample: peripheral blood mononuclear cells (PBMCs), taken at new diagnosis, from a patient treated with antithyroid drugs. This TCR derives from a woman in her 30s with Graves disease.

The chain's CDR3 is CASSPEAGHFSYTF. The CDR3 DNA reads as TGTGCCAGCTCACCGGAGGCAGGCCATTTTAGCTACACCTTC. V gene TRBV18 combines with J gene TRBJ1-2; D uncertain. The CDR3 runs 14 residues. Trimming pared 3 bases from V and 9 bases from J, leaving 17 bases between. Germline V CDR1 and CDR2: KGHSH, LQKENI.